The rows below give T cell receptor beta chains drawn from one sample of a study of CD4 and CD8 cells across lung adenocarcinoma regions. TCRdb processed the PCR reads anew with MiXCR; each CDR3 protein has one entry. Found here are 9,500 to 15,000 distinct CDR3 sequences, less than 60% of them singletons; the top ten hold 26%. Sequenced sample: CD8+ T cells from the margin of a lung tumor. Receptors originate from a female donor with lung adenocarcinoma. The CD4 and CD8 labels of this study may be unreliable. CDR3s include the opening cysteine and the closing phenylalanine or tryptophan. D genes are given only for firm matches. For some rows the clone size is stated as once, few or many, or as a class when expanded; others skip it.

J gene: TRBJ2-3; D gene: NA; clone size: medium-sized; V gene: TRBV7-2; CDR3 protein: CASSLKISTDTQYF; CDR3 DNA: TGTGCCAGCAGCTTAAAGATTAGCACAGATACGCAGTATTTT
J gene: TRBJ2-5; D gene: TRBD1; clone size: NA; V gene: TRBV27; CDR3 protein: CASSWTGGDETQYF; CDR3 DNA: TGTGCCAGCAGTTGGACAGGGGGCGATGAGACCCAGTACTTC
J gene: TRBJ2-2; D gene: NA; clone size: NA; V gene: TRBV10-3; CDR3 protein: CASRDGNTETQFF; CDR3 DNA: TGTGCCTCCAGGGACGGGAACACCGAGACGCAGTTTTTT
J gene: TRBJ2-3; D gene: NA; clone size: NA; V gene: TRBV6-5; CDR3 protein: CATSYGGRGTDTQYF; CDR3 DNA: TGTGCCACGAGTTACGGGGGTCGTGGGACAGATACGCAGTACTTT
J gene: TRBJ1-1; D gene: NA; clone size: NA; V gene: TRBV6-5; CDR3 protein: CASSLDTLWTEAFF; CDR3 DNA: TGTGCCAGCAGTCTCGACACACTGTGGACTGAAGCTTTCTTT
J gene: TRBJ2-5; D gene: NA; clone size: many; V gene: TRBV12-3/TRBV12-4; CDR3 protein: CASSLETGVQETQYF; CDR3 DNA: TGTGCCAGCAGTTTAGAGACAGGCGTACAAGAGACCCAGTACTTC
J gene: TRBJ1-3; D gene: NA; clone size: NA; V gene: TRBV4-1; CDR3 protein: CASSQVLVGNTIYF; CDR3 DNA: TGCGCCAGCAGCCAAGTACTCGTTGGAAACACCATATATTTT
J gene: TRBJ2-1; D gene: TRBD1; clone size: NA; V gene: TRBV5-4; CDR3 protein: CASSSWTGRRNIQFF; CDR3 DNA: TGTGCCAGCAGCTCTTGGACAGGGCGGCGAAACATTCAGTTCTTC
J gene: TRBJ1-5; D gene: NA; clone size: NA; V gene: TRBV6-1; CDR3 protein: CASRPTGSDQPQHF; CDR3 DNA: TGTGCCAGCAGGCCTACAGGGTCCGACCAGCCCCAGCATTTT
J gene: TRBJ2-1; D gene: NA; clone size: NA; V gene: TRBV28; CDR3 protein: CASSLFRPETQFF; CDR3 DNA: TGTGCCAGCAGTTTATTCAGGCCGGAGACCCAGTTCTTC
J gene: TRBJ1-5; D gene: NA; clone size: many; V gene: TRBV6-1; CDR3 protein: CASSIERIQPQHF; CDR3 DNA: TGTGCCAGCAGCATCGAAAGGATTCAGCCCCAGCATTTT
J gene: TRBJ2-3; D gene: TRBD1; clone size: NA; V gene: TRBV6-1; CDR3 protein: CASSVGRGQVITGAQYF; CDR3 DNA: TGTGCCAGCAGTGTTGGTCGGGGACAGGTAATCACAGGGGCGCAGTATTTT
J gene: TRBJ2-3; D gene: TRBD2; clone size: NA; V gene: TRBV10-3; CDR3 protein: CAGPGGINQDTQYF; CDR3 DNA: TGTGCGGGGCCGGGGGGGATAAACCAAGATACGCAGTACTTT
J gene: TRBJ2-5; D gene: NA; clone size: medium-sized; V gene: TRBV27; CDR3 protein: CASRSGRGETQYF; CDR3 DNA: TGTGCCAGCAGGTCGGGCAGGGGAGAGACCCAGTACTTC
J gene: TRBJ2-6; D gene: NA; clone size: NA; V gene: TRBV6-1; CDR3 protein: CASRLSGASGNTQYF; CDR3 DNA: TGTGCCAGCAGACTCTCGGGGGCGAGCGGCAATACGCAGTATTTC
J gene: TRBJ1-1; D gene: TRBD1; clone size: few; V gene: TRBV24-1; CDR3 protein: CATSDSGTGRTEAFF; CDR3 DNA: TGTGCCACCAGTGATTCCGGGACAGGGCGGACTGAAGCTTTCTTT
J gene: TRBJ2-7; D gene: TRBD1; clone size: few; V gene: TRBV4-1; CDR3 protein: CASSQTRAGGLIYEQYF; CDR3 DNA: TGCGCCAGCAGCCAAACCCGGGCAGGGGGCTTGATCTACGAGCAGTACTTC
J gene: TRBJ2-3; D gene: TRBD2; clone size: NA; V gene: TRBV7-2; CDR3 protein: CASSPTSGGKDTQYF; CDR3 DNA: TGTGCCAGCAGCCCGACTAGCGGGGGGAAAGATACGCAGTATTTT
J gene: TRBJ2-1; D gene: NA; clone size: NA; V gene: TRBV6-5; CDR3 protein: CASRFSGASANAQFF; CDR3 DNA: TGTGCCAGCAGATTCTCCGGGGCTAGCGCAAATGCGCAGTTCTTT
J gene: TRBJ1-1; D gene: NA; clone size: many; V gene: TRBV10-3; CDR3 protein: CAIGAGNTEAFF; CDR3 DNA: TGTGCCATCGGGGCAGGGAACACTGAAGCTTTCTTT
J gene: TRBJ2-2; D gene: NA; clone size: NA; V gene: TRBV12-3/TRBV12-4; CDR3 protein: CASSPGAVGTDALFF; CDR3 DNA: TGTGCCAGCAGTCCGGGGGCTGTGGGCACAGATGCGCTGTTTTTT
J gene: TRBJ2-3; D gene: TRBD2; clone size: NA; V gene: TRBV4-1; CDR3 protein: CASSEAGGSTDTQYF; CDR3 DNA: TGCGCCAGCAGTGAAGCGGGAGGGAGCACAGATACGCAGTATTTT
J gene: TRBJ2-1; D gene: NA; clone size: NA; V gene: TRBV20-1; CDR3 protein: CSARRPDSYNEQFF; CDR3 DNA: TGCAGTGCTAGACGTCCCGACTCCTACAATGAGCAGTTCTTC
J gene: TRBJ2-1; D gene: NA; clone size: few; V gene: TRBV7-9; CDR3 protein: CASSLVPHEQFF; CDR3 DNA: TGTGCCAGCAGCTTAGTCCCCCATGAGCAGTTCTTC
J gene: TRBJ2-1; D gene: TRBD2; clone size: medium-sized; V gene: TRBV6-1; CDR3 protein: CASSESVGGAYNEQFF; CDR3 DNA: TGTGCCAGCAGTGAATCCGTCGGGGGGGCGTACAATGAGCAGTTCTTC
J gene: TRBJ2-5; D gene: NA; clone size: NA; V gene: TRBV6-1; CDR3 protein: CASSEAGETDTQYF; CDR3 DNA: TGTGCCAGCAGTGAAGCCGGGGAGACAGATACCCAGTACTTT
J gene: TRBJ2-1; D gene: NA; clone size: NA; V gene: TRBV7-2; CDR3 protein: CASSWVRVDEQFF; CDR3 DNA: TGTGCCAGCAGCTGGGTTCGGGTGGATGAGCAGTTCTTC
J gene: TRBJ1-6; D gene: NA; clone size: many; V gene: TRBV11-2; CDR3 protein: CASSPRTDNSPLHF; CDR3 DNA: TGTGCCAGCAGCCCCAGGACTGATAATTCACCCCTCCACTTT
J gene: TRBJ1-5; D gene: NA; clone size: many; V gene: TRBV7-2; CDR3 protein: CASSLMGQPQHF; CDR3 DNA: TGTGCCAGCAGCTTAATGGGTCAGCCCCAGCATTTT
J gene: TRBJ1-1; D gene: NA; clone size: many; V gene: TRBV7-9; CDR3 protein: CASSSASRYTEAFF; CDR3 DNA: TGTGCCAGCAGCTCAGCGTCCCGGTACACTGAAGCTTTCTTT
J gene: TRBJ2-2; D gene: NA; clone size: medium-sized; V gene: TRBV6-1; CDR3 protein: CASERQGGRTGELFF; CDR3 DNA: TGTGCCAGCGAACGACAGGGAGGTCGGACCGGGGAGCTGTTTTTT
J gene: TRBJ2-2; D gene: NA; clone size: large; V gene: TRBV7-2; CDR3 protein: CASSAPLDRATGELFF; CDR3 DNA: TGTGCCAGCAGCGCGCCTTTGGACAGAGCCACCGGGGAGCTGTTTTTT
J gene: TRBJ1-2; D gene: TRBD1; clone size: NA; V gene: TRBV12-3/TRBV12-4; CDR3 protein: CASRPSDRGRDYGYTF; CDR3 DNA: TGTGCCAGCAGGCCGTCGGACAGGGGGCGAGACTATGGCTACACCTTC
J gene: TRBJ2-5; D gene: TRBD2; clone size: medium-sized; V gene: TRBV12-3/TRBV12-4; CDR3 protein: CASSRTSGGARETQYF; CDR3 DNA: TGTGCCAGCAGCCGGACTAGCGGGGGGGCACGGGAGACCCAGTACTTC
J gene: TRBJ2-1; D gene: TRBD1; clone size: medium-sized; V gene: TRBV6-1; CDR3 protein: CASSEGAGTGGNEQFF; CDR3 DNA: TGTGCCAGCAGTGAAGGAGCCGGGACAGGGGGCAATGAGCAGTTCTTC
J gene: TRBJ2-3; D gene: NA; clone size: NA; V gene: TRBV6-5; CDR3 protein: CARGFSGVSRDEQYF; CDR3 DNA: TGTGCCCGCGGATTCTCGGGTGTTAGCAGAGATGAGCAGTATTTT
J gene: TRBJ1-2; D gene: TRBD1; clone size: NA; V gene: TRBV7-2; CDR3 protein: CASSESPGQGYGYTF; CDR3 DNA: TGTGCCAGCAGCGAGTCCCCGGGACAGGGCTATGGCTACACCTTC
J gene: TRBJ1-6; D gene: TRBD1; clone size: NA; V gene: TRBV6-1; CDR3 protein: CASSPQGDNSPLHF; CDR3 DNA: TGTGCCAGCAGTCCCCAGGGGGATAATTCACCCCTCCACTTT
J gene: TRBJ2-3; D gene: NA; clone size: few; V gene: TRBV7-2; CDR3 protein: CASSPPGPRAEQYF; CDR3 DNA: TGTGCCAGCAGCCCGCCGGGACCGCGAGCTGAGCAGTATTTT
J gene: TRBJ2-3; D gene: NA; clone size: NA; V gene: TRBV6-1; CDR3 protein: CASSEAGSTDTQYF; CDR3 DNA: TGTGCCAGCAGTGAAGCTGGGAGCACAGATACGCAGTATTTT
J gene: TRBJ2-3; D gene: TRBD2; clone size: large; V gene: TRBV6-5; CDR3 protein: CASSPSGGGPDTQYF; CDR3 DNA: TGTGCCAGCAGTCCGAGCGGGGGGGGACCAGATACGCAGTATTTT
J gene: TRBJ2-3; D gene: TRBD1; clone size: NA; V gene: TRBV6-1; CDR3 protein: CACRGQRGWDTETQYF; CDR3 DNA: TGTGCCTGCAGGGGGCAACGGGGCTGGGACACAGAGACCCAGTATTTC
J gene: TRBJ2-3; D gene: NA; clone size: NA; V gene: TRBV10-1; CDR3 protein: CRSRGLTSKNTQYF; CDR3 DNA: TGCCGCAGCAGGGGGTTAACTAGCAAAAACACGCAGTATTTT
J gene: TRBJ2-6; D gene: NA; clone size: NA; V gene: TRBV12-3/TRBV12-4; CDR3 protein: CASKMTDAGANVLTF; CDR3 DNA: TGTGCCAGCAAAATGACCGACGCTGGGGCCAACGTCCTGACTTTC
J gene: TRBJ2-5; D gene: NA; clone size: many; V gene: TRBV4-1; CDR3 protein: CASSQDHPSFGTQYF; CDR3 DNA: TGCGCCAGCAGCCAAGATCATCCTAGTTTTGGGACCCAGTACTTC
J gene: TRBJ2-1; D gene: NA; clone size: many; V gene: TRBV5-1; CDR3 protein: CASSLHEGLGEQFF; CDR3 DNA: TGCGCCAGCAGCTTGCACGAGGGGTTAGGGGAGCAGTTCTTC
J gene: TRBJ2-3; D gene: NA; clone size: NA; V gene: TRBV6-1; CDR3 protein: CASRFQGMSTDTQYF; CDR3 DNA: TGTGCCAGCAGATTCCAGGGGATGAGCACAGATACGCAGTATTTT
J gene: TRBJ2-7; D gene: TRBD1; clone size: many; V gene: TRBV27; CDR3 protein: CASSPRTGMNEQYF; CDR3 DNA: TGTGCCAGCAGTCCCCGGACAGGGATGAACGAGCAGTACTTC
J gene: TRBJ2-1; D gene: NA; clone size: medium-sized; V gene: TRBV6-1; CDR3 protein: CASSGTRASSYEQFF; CDR3 DNA: TGTGCCAGCAGTGGGACCAGAGCGAGTTCCTACGAGCAGTTCTTC
J gene: TRBJ2-3; D gene: NA; clone size: NA; V gene: TRBV20-1; CDR3 protein: CSAWVGDTQYF; CDR3 DNA: TGCAGTGCTTGGGTAGGAGATACGCAGTATTTT
J gene: TRBJ2-1; D gene: TRBD1; clone size: many; V gene: TRBV4-1; CDR3 protein: CASSQGTGTGGNEQFF; CDR3 DNA: TGCGCCAGCAGCCAAGGAACCGGGACAGGGGGAAATGAGCAGTTCTTC
J gene: TRBJ2-4; D gene: NA; clone size: NA; V gene: TRBV6-5; CDR3 protein: CASSYTLTRGKNMQYF; CDR3 DNA: TGTGCCAGCAGTTACACCCTGACTCGGGGCAAAAATATGCAGTACTTT
J gene: TRBJ2-5; D gene: NA; clone size: NA; V gene: TRBV5-1; CDR3 protein: CASSSKGAYQETQYF; CDR3 DNA: TGCGCCAGCAGCTCTAAAGGGGCCTATCAAGAGACCCAGTACTTC